Reported below is one T cell receptor beta chain. The clone's antigen remains unknown. A much more abundant neighbour one base away suggests this may be a read error. Other DNA sequences in this specimen translate into the identical CDR3. The data are from a study of immune evolution from preneoplasia to lung adenocarcinoma (dated by TCRdb to the early 2020s). About the study as a whole: HLA loss of heterozygosity was seen in about 7.6%, 15% and 36% of AIS, MIA and ADC lesions, and in no AAH lesions. Sample size was determined by specimen availability and not by a prior power calculation. Resected precursor lesions (AAH, AIS, MIA) and invasive adenocarcinomas were compared with paired morphologically normal lung tissue. The TCR sequencing data were obtained from about 51 patients. The immune data were integrated with whole exome sequencing and methylation data from the same cohort of nodules. POLYSOLVER was used to infer Class I HLA alleles from exome data, and LOHHLA was used to detect allele-specific HLA loss. Immune contexture across lung adenocarcinoma precursors and invasive adenocarcinoma was profiled using immune gene expression, TCR sequencing and multiplex immunofluorescence. According to the study, about 99 samples went through TCR sequencing. A total of some 55 patients with pulmonary nodules who underwent surgical resection were included in the overall cohort. The investigation overall reported the following: Normal lung showed the highest clonality, whereas later-stage lesions appeared to have higher T cell density and diversity but lower clonality. The findings reflected association rather than direct causation, and larger cohorts with long-term follow-up and longitudinal biopsies were considered necessary. The highest T cell clonality was observed in KRAS-mutant nodules compared with EGFR-mutant or double wild-type lesions. Because all patients came from Japan and China, whether the findings apply to Western populations was uncertain. The highest top T cell clone frequencies were observed in normal lung, and a progressive decrease in top T cell clone frequencies appeared to occur from AAH through AIS, MIA and invasive adenocarcinoma.

The immunoSEQ hsTCRbeta Kit was used to sequence TCR beta CDR3 regions from DNA. The source study handled its data this way. TCR sequencing data were analysed with the ImmunoSEQ Analyzer. T cell clonality was calculated on productive rearrangements as 1 minus Pielou's evenness. To measure T cell diversity, the inverse Simpson index was applied to productive templates. T cell density was expressed as TCR beta template counts normalized to usable DNA, with usable DNA estimated by amplifying and sequencing housekeeping genes. Two-sided Kruskal-Wallis tests were used to compare TCR metrics across histologic stages. TCRdb took over this immuneACCESS table, retaining in-frame rearrangements with V and J assigned. Such tables are incomplete; in checked studies, under half of the missing clones stem from an unresolved V gene, and the remainder is unexplained. The D gene and trimming were derived from the DNA, and the V and J assignments and clone size from that table. This sample has about 8,400 clones in its table, and roughly 79% of those were observed once. The top ten clones comprise around 8.6% of the sample.

Resection was performed on patients in Japan or China between the mid-2010s and the late 2010s. Histologic diagnosis of each case was confirmed independently by two lung cancer pathologists on H&E slides. To enrich premalignant or tumor cells for nucleic acid extraction, macro-dissection was performed after pathologic assessment. FFPE tissue was used for DNA isolation with the AllPrep DNA/RNA FFPE Kit. The receptor was isolated from a person between 50 and 60 years old with lung adenocarcinoma. The sample was FFPE invasive lung adenocarcinoma tissue. The sample's cell subset or site label, decoded: frankly invasive lung adenocarcinoma (ADC).

The CDR3: CASSFGGDTEAFF. The DNA reads as follows: TGTGCCAGCAGCTTCGGGGGGGACACTGAAGCTTTCTTT. The rearrangement joined TRBV7-3 to TRBJ1-1; the D region possibly corresponds to TRBD1 (5 bases align). Between the V and J ends, shortened by 3 bases and 3 bases respectively, the junction contains 8 bases. Spanning cysteine to phenylalanine, the CDR3 consists of 13 amino acids. Only CDR3 DNA is held: 39 bases, read in frame from base 1. CDR1 and CDR2 (SGHTA, FQGTGA) derive from the germline V gene.